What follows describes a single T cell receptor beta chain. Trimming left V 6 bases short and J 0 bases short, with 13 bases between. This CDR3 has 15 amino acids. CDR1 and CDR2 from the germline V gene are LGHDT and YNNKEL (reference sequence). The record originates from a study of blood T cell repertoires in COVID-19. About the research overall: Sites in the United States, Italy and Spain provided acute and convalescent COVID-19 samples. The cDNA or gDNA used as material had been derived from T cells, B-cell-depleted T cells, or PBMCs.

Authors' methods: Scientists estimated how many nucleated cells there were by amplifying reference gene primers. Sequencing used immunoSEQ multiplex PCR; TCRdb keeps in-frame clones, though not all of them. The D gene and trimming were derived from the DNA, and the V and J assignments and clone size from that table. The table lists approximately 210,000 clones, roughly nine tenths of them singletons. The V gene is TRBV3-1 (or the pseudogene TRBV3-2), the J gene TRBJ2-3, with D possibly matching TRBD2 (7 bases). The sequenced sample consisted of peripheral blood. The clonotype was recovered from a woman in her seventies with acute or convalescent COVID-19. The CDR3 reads CASRLRGASTDTQYF. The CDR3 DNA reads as TGTGCCAGCAGACTACGGGGGGCTAGCACAGATACGCAGTATTTT.